Presented here are 30 T cell receptor beta chains from one specimen sequenced in a study of blood T cell repertoires in COVID-19. Produced via immunoSEQ multiplex PCR; TCRdb's table is partial and in-frame only. The data contain about 160,000 clones, 85% to 95% of them seen just once; the ten biggest clones take up 2%. The sequenced sample was peripheral blood. All receptors come from a woman in her sixties with COVID-19, enrolled during active disease.

V and J are TRBV18 and TRBJ1-3; D uncertain. This CDR3 comprises 16 residues. Deletions cut 4 bases from V and 0 bases from J, with 13 bases between. Germline CDR1 is KGHSH and CDR2 is LQKENI. The CDR3 is CASSLSGLSSGNTIYF. As DNA, the CDR3 is TGTGCCAGCTCACTTTCGGGATTGAGCTCTGGAAACACCATATATTTT.

The chain employs TRBV7-2 and TRBJ2-1; TRBD2 aligns across 12 bases. The germline gives CDR1 SGHTA, CDR2 FQGNSA. With V trimmed by 5 bases and J by 8 bases, 7 bases remained unmatched. CDR3 size: 15 residues. The CDR3 protein is CASSPSGGVVHEQFF. CDR3 DNA: TGTGCCAGCAGCCCTAGCGGGGGGGTAGTCCATGAGCAGTTCTTC.

The chain carries TRBV30 and TRBJ2-2; 10 bases agree with TRBD1. Germline-derived CDR1 and CDR2 are GTSNPN and SVGIG (reference sequence). This CDR3 region has 12 residues. V dropped 8 bases and J dropped 5; count of bases not matched to a gene: 2. CDR3 DNA sequence: TGTGCCCAGGACAGGGGGACCGGGGAGCTGTTTTTT. Translated, it gives CAQDRGTGELFF.

V and J are TRBV7-9 and TRBJ1-1; D is possibly TRBD1 (6 bases). The CDR3 is 13 amino acids. The V and J ends lost 5 bases and 0 bases respectively, with 7 bases between them. Germline-derived CDR1 and CDR2 are SEHNR and FQNEAQ (reference sequence). CDR3 sequence (DNA): TGTGCCAGCAGCGGACAGTTGAACACTGAAGCTTTCTTT. Its translation is CASSGQLNTEAFF.

This chain connects TRBV6-2 or TRBV6-3 to TRBJ1-5; D gene ambiguous. The ends were cut back, 4 bases at V and 2 bases at J, with 6 bases in the middle. CDR3 length: 13 residues. Germline CDR1 reads MNHEY; CDR2 reads SVGEGT. The CDR3 nucleotides read TGTGCCAGCAGTTTCACAGGCAATCAGCCCCAGCATTTT. Protein: CASSFTGNQPQHF.

The J gene is TRBJ2-7, the V gene TRBV9, with a weak D call TRBD2 (5 bases). The CDR3 sequence is 14 residues long. Germline loops: CDR1 SGDLS, CDR2 YYNGEE. V was clipped by 3 bases and J by 0 bases, with 10 bases between them. The CDR3 region is CASSDGLLSYEQYF. The CDR3 DNA reads as TGTGCCAGCAGCGACGGACTTCTCTCCTACGAGCAGTACTTC.

Only a few counts were recorded for this clone. V gene TRBV6-5 combines with J gene TRBJ1-2; a possible D gene is TRBD1 (6 bases). The germline gives CDR1 MNHEY, CDR2 SVGAGI. The CDR3 loop spans 13 amino acids. Trimming shortened V by 6 bases and J by 4 bases, and 12 bases separated the two germline ends. The CDR3, as DNA: TGTGCCAGCAGCCGAGACAGGTCCTATGGCTACACCTTC. It encodes CASSRDRSYGYTF.

Worth noting for this clone: The junction and the germline gene differ at one end; a read error may be behind it. The chain recombines TRBV6-2 or TRBV6-3 with TRBJ1-1, with no clear D. This CDR3 region has 13 residues. Germline lookup yields CDR1 MNHEY and CDR2 SVGEGT. CDR3 in DNA: TGTGCCAGCAGCTACTACATGAACACTGAAGCTTTCTTT. Encoded protein: CASSYYMNTEAFF.

The chain employs TRBV7-3 and TRBJ2-3; 9 bases map to TRBD2. This CDR3 has 18 residues. J gave up 0 bases and V 1 base, and 8 bases lay outside the gene matches. Germline loops: CDR1 SGHTA, CDR2 FQGTGA. Here the CDR3 DNA reads TGTGCCAGCAGCTTAAACCCCGCGCTAGCGGGGAGCACAGATACGCAGTATTTT. Protein product: CASSLNPALAGSTDTQYF.

The CDR3, as DNA: TGTGCCAGCAGCTTGAATGTGGGCAATAATTCACCCCTCCACTTT. It is translated as CASSLNVGNNSPLHF. The rearrangement links TRBV5-4 to TRBJ1-6; no firm D call. The CDR3 runs to 15 residues. Per the germline V gene, CDR1 is SGHNT and CDR2 is YYREEE (reference sequence). V shed 1 base and J shed 5 bases, with 10 bases lying between them.

A single count supports this clone. V usage is TRBV4-1 and J usage is TRBJ1-6; possible D gene TRBD1, 5 bases. The CDR3 has 15 amino acids. Germline-derived CDR1 and CDR2 are MGHRA and YSYEKL. The V and J ends lost 4 bases and 7 bases respectively, with 14 bases between them. The CDR3 coding sequence is TGCGCCAGCAGCCGAACGACAGCGTCAAATTCACCCCTCCACTTT. Its translation is CASSRTTASNSPLHF.

For this clone: This specimen includes other DNA sequences encoding the same CDR3. The chain carries TRBV30 and TRBJ1-5; 9 nucleotides agree with TRBD1. This CDR3 comprises 13 residues. Trimming cost V 2 bases and J 7 bases; bases outside gene matches: 3. The V gene's germline CDR1 is GTSNPN and CDR2 SVGIG (reference sequence). CDR3 nucleotides: TGTGCCTGGAGTCGGGACAGGGTACAGCCCCAGCATTTT. This gives the protein CAWSRDRVQPQHF. Together with reference TRBV30 and TRBJ1-5, the CDR3 gives the full variable domain: SQTIHQWPATLVQPVGSPLSLECTVEGTSNPNLYWYRQAAGRGLQLLFYSVGIGQISSEVPQNLSASRPQDRQFILSSKKLLLSDSGFYLCAWSRDRVQPQHFGDGTRLSIL.

The chain uses TRBV30 and TRBJ1-4, with 7 bases lining up with TRBD1. Trimming cost V 2 bases and J 6 bases; bases outside gene matches: 6. Per germline, CDR1 GTSNPN and CDR2 SVGIG (reference sequence). This CDR3 is built from 14 residues. This CDR3 is CAWSQTGWHEKLFF. The CDR3 DNA reads TGTGCCTGGAGTCAGACAGGGTGGCATGAAAAACTGTTTTTT. Drawing the rest from reference TRBV30 and TRBJ1-4, the complete variable domain is SQTIHQWPATLVQPVGSPLSLECTVEGTSNPNLYWYRQAAGRGLQLLFYSVGIGQISSEVPQNLSASRPQDRQFILSSKKLLLSDSGFYLCAWSQTGWHEKLFFGSGTQLSVL.

The chain uses TRBV12-5 and TRBJ1-5, with a possible D match to TRBD1 (6 bases). Germline loops: CDR1 LGHNT, CDR2 FRNRAP. Trimming pared 3 bases from V and 5 bases from J, leaving 20 bases between. The CDR3 spans 17 residues. DNA for the CDR3: TGTGCTAGTGGTTTCCGCACCGGGACAACATATGATCAGCCCCAGCATTTT. Residues: CASGFRTGTTYDQPQHF.

Here the CDR3 DNA reads TGTGCCAGCAGGGCCGGGACAGGGAAAAACATTCAGTACTTC. Its protein is CASRAGTGKNIQYF. V usage is TRBV6-5 and J usage is TRBJ2-4; TRBD1 aligns across 9 bases. CDR3 size: 14 residues. CDR1 is MNHEY, CDR2 SVGAGI, per germline. V was clipped by 6 bases and J by 4 bases; unmatched bases: 4.

V is TRBV9 and J is TRBJ2-5; the match to TRBD2 covers 14 bases. After removal of 3 bases from V and 2 bases from J, the junction contained 9 bases not matched to a gene. The CDR3 is 18 amino acids. CDR1 and CDR2 (germline): SGDLS, YYNGEE. As DNA, the CDR3 is TGTGCCAGCAGCGAATATGGGACTAGCGGGGGCCTACAAGAGACCCAGTACTTC. Its protein product is CASSEYGTSGGLQETQYF.

V is TRBV7-8 and J is TRBJ2-1, with D maybe TRBD2 (6 bases). Trimming shortened V by 2 bases and J by 7 bases, and 18 bases separated the two germline ends. This CDR3 contains 16 residues. Germline V gene lookup returns CDR1 SGHVS and CDR2 FQNEAQ. Written as DNA, the CDR3 is TGTGCCAGCAGCTTAAGGGAAAGATTCGCGGGGAATGAGCAGTTCTTC. Its protein is CASSLRERFAGNEQFF.

V and J are TRBV6-2 or TRBV6-3 and TRBJ1-5, with 8 bases that match TRBD1. Trimming cost V 6 bases and J 7 bases; bases outside gene matches: 20. CDR1 MNHEY and CDR2 SVGEGT come from the germline V gene. CDR3 length: 18 amino acids. The CDR3 protein is CASSPRTGTGGFSQPQHF. In nucleotides, the CDR3 is TGTGCCAGCAGCCCTCGGACAGGGACAGGAGGGTTTAGCCAGCCCCAGCATTTT.

In its sample, this clone was seen once. The chain has TRBV27 and TRBJ2-1; D possibly corresponds to TRBD1 (5 bases). CDR1 is MNHEY, CDR2 SMNVEV, per germline (reference sequence). Trimming left V 4 bases short and J 7 bases short, with 17 bases between. This CDR3 is 15 amino acids long. CDR3 in amino acids: CASSSELTGVNEQFF. The DNA for the CDR3 is TGTGCCAGCAGTTCCGAGCTAACAGGAGTTAATGAGCAGTTCTTC.

This clone was counted a single time. V usage is TRBV2 and J usage is TRBJ1-2; TRBD1 aligns across 8 bases. The CDR3 consists of 13 residues. Trimming took 4 bases from V and 4 from J; bases not matched to a gene: 2. The germline CDR1 and CDR2 sequences are SNHLY and FYNNEI. The chain's CDR3 is CASSGGQVYGYTF. Written as DNA, the CDR3 is TGTGCCAGCAGTGGGGGACAGGTCTATGGCTACACCTTC.

This clone came up once. The DNA for the CDR3 is TGTGCCAGCAGCCCCGACAGGGCGAGCAATCAGCCCCAGCATTTT. Translating it yields CASSPDRASNQPQHF. This sequence joins TRBV6-5 and TRBJ1-5, with TRBD1 identical over 7 bases. Germline V CDR1 and CDR2: MNHEY, SVGAGI. J was trimmed by 1 base and V by 6 bases; bases with no gene match: 6. CDR3 length: 15 amino acids.

This chain uses TRBV4-1 with TRBJ1-4; D gene ambiguous. Germline V gene lookup returns CDR1 MGHRA and CDR2 YSYEKL. Trimming pared 4 bases from V and 0 bases from J, leaving 9 bases between. The CDR3 totals 15 residues. CDR3 region: CASSPFSATNEKLFF. Written as DNA, the CDR3 is TGCGCCAGCAGCCCTTTTTCGGCAACTAATGAAAAACTGTTTTTT.

This clone was seen only once. This chain joins TRBV9 and TRBJ1-3; possibly TRBD1 for D (6 bases). The V end was cut by 4 bases, the J end by 4 bases, with 15 bases between. Germline V gene data show CDR1 as SGDLS and CDR2 as YYNGEE. The CDR3 contains 15 residues. The CDR3 DNA sequence: TGTGCCAGCAGCCTAGGACAGAACTCCGGAAACACCATATATTTT. Protein: CASSLGQNSGNTIYF.

The CDR3 loop is CASMDSSYNEQFF. In nucleotides, the CDR3 is TGTGCCAGCATGGACAGCTCCTACAATGAGCAGTTCTTC. The rearrangement uses TRBV2 and TRBJ2-1; a possible D gene is TRBD1 (6 bases). Trimming stripped 7 bases from V and 0 bases from J, with 7 bases between. Germline lookup yields CDR1 SNHLY and CDR2 FYNNEI. The CDR3 length is 13 residues.

This chain uses TRBV7-2 with TRBJ2-3; D remains unclear. The CDR3 length is 14 residues. Germline CDR1 and CDR2: SGHTA and FQGNSA. V gave up 5 bases and J gave up 1 base, with 10 bases separating them. CDR3 bases: TGTGCCAGCAGCACGCCCCTAGGCACAGATACGCAGTATTTT. Translation: CASSTPLGTDTQYF.

This sequence joins TRBV5-4 and TRBJ1-1, with a weak D call TRBD1 (5 bases). This CDR3 contains 16 residues. Trimming shortened V by 0 bases and J by 1 base, and 13 bases separated the two germline ends. Germline CDR1 reads SGHNT; CDR2 reads YYREEE (reference sequence). CDR3 nucleotide sequence: TGTGCCAGCAGCTTGGCAGGACTCGGGGGGAACACTGAAGCTTTCTTT. Translated: CASSLAGLGGNTEAFF. Variable domain in full (rest from reference TRBV5-4 and TRBJ1-1): ETGVTQSPTHLIKTRGQQVTLRCSSQSGHNTVSWYQQALGQGPQFIFQYYREEENGRGNFPPRFSGLQFPNYSSELNVNALELDDSALYLCASSLAGLGGNTEAFFGQGTRLTVV.

This clone turned up a few times. The rearrangement joins TRBV6-5 to TRBJ1-1; perhaps TRBD1 as D (6 bases). Germline-derived CDR1 and CDR2 are MNHEY and SVGAGI. CDR3 size: 15 residues. The germline V and J ends were trimmed by 2 bases and 0 bases, with 10 bases remaining between them. The CDR3, as DNA: TGTGCCAGCAGTTACACCCCAGGGGTGAACACTGAAGCTTTCTTT. It specifies CASSYTPGVNTEAFF.

The chain carries TRBV27 and TRBJ2-3, with TRBD1 matching over 8 bases. V gave up 4 bases and J gave up 1 base; unmatched junction bases: 4. CDR1 is MNHEY, CDR2 SMNVEV, per germline (reference sequence). The CDR3 sequence is 15 residues long. CDR3 DNA: TGTGCCAGCAGTTCCAGGGGGCGGGGCACAGATACGCAGTATTTT. Translation gives CASSSRGRGTDTQYF.

The table lists this clone with a few counts. The chain carries TRBV7-9 and TRBJ2-3; 15 bases map to TRBD2. The CDR3 is made up of 17 amino acids. The V gene end was trimmed by 5 bases and the J gene end by 5 bases; junction bases not matched to a gene: 8. Germline V gene lookup returns CDR1 SEHNR and CDR2 FQNEAQ (reference sequence). CDR3 region: CASSQGGTSGGRDTQYF. In nucleotides, the CDR3 is TGTGCCAGCAGCCAAGGCGGGACTAGCGGGGGGCGAGATACGCAGTATTTT. Combining the CDR3 with reference TRBV7-9 and TRBJ2-3 gives the whole variable domain DTGVSQNPRHKITKRGQNVTFRCDPISEHNRLYWYRQTLGQGPEFLTYFQNEAQLEKSRLLSDRFSAERPKGSFSTLEIQRTEQGDSAMYLCASSQGGTSGGRDTQYFGPGTRLTVL.

This sequence joins TRBV7-2 and TRBJ2-7, with TRBD2 identical over 11 bases. CDR3 length equals 14 residues. J gave up 2 bases and V 5 bases, and 2 bases lay outside the gene matches. Germline V gene lookup returns CDR1 SGHTA and CDR2 FQGNSA. The CDR3 coding sequence is TGTGCCAGCAGCCCGGGACTAGCGGCCTACGAGCAGTACTTC. This gives the protein CASSPGLAAYEQYF. The full variable domain, rest sourced from reference TRBV7-2 and TRBJ2-7, is GAGVSQSPSNKVTEKGKDVELRCDPISGHTALYWYRQSLGQGLEFLIYFQGNSAPDKSGLPSDRFSAERTGGSVSTLTIQRTQQEDSAVYLCASSPGLAAYEQYFGPGTRLTVT.